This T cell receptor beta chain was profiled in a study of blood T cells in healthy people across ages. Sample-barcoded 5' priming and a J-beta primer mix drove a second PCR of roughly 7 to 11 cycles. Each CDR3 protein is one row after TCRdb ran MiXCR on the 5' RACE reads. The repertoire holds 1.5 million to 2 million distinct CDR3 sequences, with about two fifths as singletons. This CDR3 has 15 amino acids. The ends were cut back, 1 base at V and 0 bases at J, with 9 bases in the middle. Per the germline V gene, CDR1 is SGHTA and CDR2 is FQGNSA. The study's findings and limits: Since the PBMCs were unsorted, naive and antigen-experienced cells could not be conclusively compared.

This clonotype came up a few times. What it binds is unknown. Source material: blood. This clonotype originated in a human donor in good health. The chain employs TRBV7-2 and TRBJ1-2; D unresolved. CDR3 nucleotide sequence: TGTGCCAGCAGCTTAGACACGGGGTCTAACTATGGCTACACCTTC. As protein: CASSLDTGSNYGYTF. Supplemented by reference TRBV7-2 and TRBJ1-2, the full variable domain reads GAGVSQSPSNKVTEKGKDVELRCDPISGHTALYWYRQSLGQGLEFLIYFQGNSAPDKSGLPSDRFSAERTGGSVSTLTIQRTQQEDSAVYLCASSLDTGSNYGYTFGSGTRLTVV.